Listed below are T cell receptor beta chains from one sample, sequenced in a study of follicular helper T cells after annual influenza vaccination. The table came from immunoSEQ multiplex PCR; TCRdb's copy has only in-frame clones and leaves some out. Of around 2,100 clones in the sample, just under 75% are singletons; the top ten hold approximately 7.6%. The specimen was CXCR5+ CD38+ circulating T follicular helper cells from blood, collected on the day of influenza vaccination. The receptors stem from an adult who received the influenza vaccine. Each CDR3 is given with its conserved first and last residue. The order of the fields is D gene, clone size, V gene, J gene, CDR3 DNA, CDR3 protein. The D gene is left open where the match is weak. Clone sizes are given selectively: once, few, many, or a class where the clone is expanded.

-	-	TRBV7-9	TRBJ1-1	TGTGCCAGCACTGGGACCACTGAAGCTTTCTTT	CASTGTTEAFF
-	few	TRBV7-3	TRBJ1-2	TGTGCCAGCAGTCAAGATGGGAAAGGCGGCTACACCTTC	CASSQDGKGGYTF
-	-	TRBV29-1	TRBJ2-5	TGCAGCGCGCGCCAAGAGACCCAGTACTTC	CSARQETQYF
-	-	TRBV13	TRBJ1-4	TGTGCCAGCAGTTTTGGGGGCGAAAAACTGTTTTTT	CASSFGGEKLFF
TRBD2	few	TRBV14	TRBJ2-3	TGTGCCAGCAGCCTTAGCGGGAGTAAGGGAACGCAGTATTTT	CASSLSGSKGTQYF
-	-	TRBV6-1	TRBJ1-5	TGTCAGGCGGGGCCCCAGCATTTT	CQAGPQHF
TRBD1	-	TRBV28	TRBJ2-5	TGTGCCAGCACTCCCTCCGGGACAGGGGGAGAGACCCAGTACTTC	CASTPSGTGGETQYF
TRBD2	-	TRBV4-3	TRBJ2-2	TGCGCCAGCAGCCAAGTTTGGGGGGGAGCCACCGGGGAGCTGTTTTTT	CASSQVWGGATGELFF
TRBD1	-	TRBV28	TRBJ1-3	TGTGCCAGCAGCCGAACCCGGGACAGCTCTGGAAACACCATATATTTT	CASSRTRDSSGNTIYF
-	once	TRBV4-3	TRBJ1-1	TGCGCCAGCAGCCAAGAAGTCTGGAACACTGAAGCTTTCTTT	CASSQEVWNTEAFF
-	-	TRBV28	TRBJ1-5	TGTGCCAGCAGTTCCCCGGGCGCCGGCAATCAGCCCCAGCATTTT	CASSSPGAGNQPQHF
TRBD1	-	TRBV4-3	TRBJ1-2	TGCGCCAGCAGCCTGGACAGGGGAGGGGGTGGCTACACCTTC	CASSLDRGGGGYTF
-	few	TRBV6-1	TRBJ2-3	TGTGCCAGCAGTCCGGACAACCCCGATACGCAGTATTTT	CASSPDNPDTQYF
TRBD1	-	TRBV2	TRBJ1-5	TGTGCCAGCAGTAAGGGAGGGACAGGGAATCAGCCCCAGCATTTT	CASSKGGTGNQPQHF
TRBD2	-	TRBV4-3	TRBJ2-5	TGCGCCAGCAGCCAAGATCTAGCGGGAGCAGGGGAGACCCAGTACTTC	CASSQDLAGAGETQYF
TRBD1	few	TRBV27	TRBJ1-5	TGTGCCAGCAGTTTAGGGTCAGGGGGCTCCAATCAGCCCCAGCATTTT	CASSLGSGGSNQPQHF
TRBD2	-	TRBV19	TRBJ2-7	TGTGCCAGTAGTATAGCCGGGACTAGCTACGAGCAGTACTTC	CASSIAGTSYEQYF
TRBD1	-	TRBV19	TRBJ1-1	TGTGCCAGTTCTACAGGGGGGAACACTGAAGCTTTCTTT	CASSTGGNTEAFF
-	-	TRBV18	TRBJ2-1	TGTGCCAGCTCACCCGATGGACAGTTGGGCAATGAGCAGTTCTTC	CASSPDGQLGNEQFF
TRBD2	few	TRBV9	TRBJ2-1	TGTGCCAGCAGCGTCCATCCTGGGGGAGGGCCGGGTGAGCAGTTCTTC	CASSVHPGGGPGEQFF
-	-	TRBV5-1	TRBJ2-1	TGCGCCAGCAGCTTTACAGGCGCCTCTGAGCAGTTCTTC	CASSFTGASEQFF
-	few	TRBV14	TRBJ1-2	TGTGCCAGCAGGGGCGACGGCACCGGTGGCTACACCTTC	CASRGDGTGGYTF
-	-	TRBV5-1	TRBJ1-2	TGCGCCAGCAGCACTGGACAGCCCTATGGCTACACCTTC	CASSTGQPYGYTF
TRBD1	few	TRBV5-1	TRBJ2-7	TGCGCCAGCAGGCCTCCGGGACAGGGTGGGCACGAGCAGTACTTC	CASRPPGQGGHEQYF
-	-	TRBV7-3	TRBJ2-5	TGTGCCAGCAGCTACTCCGGGGTAAAGGAGACCCAGTACTTC	CASSYSGVKETQYF
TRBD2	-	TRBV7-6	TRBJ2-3	TGTGCCAGCAGCCCACTAGCGGGGGAGGGCACAGATACGCAGTATTTT	CASSPLAGEGTDTQYF
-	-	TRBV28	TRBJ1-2	TGTGCCAGCAGTTTAGGTGGCAGTGGGTATGGCTACACCTTC	CASSLGGSGYGYTF
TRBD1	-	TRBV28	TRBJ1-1	TGTGCCAGCAGTCCATCCGGGACAGGGGGTACTGAAGCTTTCTTT	CASSPSGTGGTEAFF
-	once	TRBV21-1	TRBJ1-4	TGTGCCAGCAGCTTTTCGACAGGGTTTGAAAAACTGTTTTTT	CASSFSTGFEKLFF
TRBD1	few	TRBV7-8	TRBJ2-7	TGTGCCAGCAGCTTAGACAGGGGGCCCTACGAGCAGTACTTC	CASSLDRGPYEQYF
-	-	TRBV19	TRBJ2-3	TGTGCCAGTAGTCCCCGAAGGACAGATACGCAGTATTTT	CASSPRRTDTQYF
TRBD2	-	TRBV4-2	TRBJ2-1	TGTGCCAGCAGCCAAGAGTGGACTAGCGGGAGGTCTAACAATGAGCAGTTCTTC	CASSQEWTSGRSNNEQFF
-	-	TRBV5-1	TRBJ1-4	TGCGCCAGCAGCTTGAACACAGCAACTAATGAAAAACTGTTTTTT	CASSLNTATNEKLFF
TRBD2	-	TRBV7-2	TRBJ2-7	TGTGCCAGCAGCTTAGAGCGGGACTCCTACGAGCAGTACTTC	CASSLERDSYEQYF
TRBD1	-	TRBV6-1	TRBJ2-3	TGTGCCAGCAGTGAGACCCGGGACAGGGGCCTTGCTTTT	CASSETRDRGLAF
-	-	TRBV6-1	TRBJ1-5	TGTGCCAGCAGTGAAATCAGCTATAGCAATCAGCCCCAGCATTTT	CASSEISYSNQPQHF
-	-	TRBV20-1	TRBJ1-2	TGCAGTGCTAGAGATCAACCGGTGACCCCCTTC	CSARDQPVTPF
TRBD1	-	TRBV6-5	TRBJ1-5	TGTGCCAGCAAACCCTACAGGGGATATCAGCCCCAGCATTTT	CASKPYRGYQPQHF
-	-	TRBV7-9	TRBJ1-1	TGTGCCAGCAGCTTACAAGGCGGGACTGAAGCTTTCTTT	CASSLQGGTEAFF
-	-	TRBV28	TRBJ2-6	TGTGCCAGCAGGACCTCAGGGGCCAACGTCCTGACTTTC	CASRTSGANVLTF
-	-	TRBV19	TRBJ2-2	TGTGCCAGTAGACGACCGGGCCCGGACCCCACCGGGGAGCTGTTTTTT	CASRRPGPDPTGELFF
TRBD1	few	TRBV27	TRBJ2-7	TGTGCCAGCAGTTTCCACGTAACAGGGGGAGAGCAGTACTTC	CASSFHVTGGEQYF
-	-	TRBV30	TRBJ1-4	TGTGCACAGAACCGGGGGAGGACTAATGAAAAACTGTTTTTT	CAQNRGRTNEKLFF
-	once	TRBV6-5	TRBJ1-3	TGTGCCAGCAGTTACTCTCCTCACCGGAGGGGAAACACCATATATTTT	CASSYSPHRRGNTIYF
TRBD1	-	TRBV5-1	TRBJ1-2	TGCGCCAGCAGCCACGGGACAGGTGACTATGGCTACACCTTC	CASSHGTGDYGYTF
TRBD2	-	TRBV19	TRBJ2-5	TGTGCCAGTAGTATAGCGGGACTACAAGAGACCCAGTACTTC	CASSIAGLQETQYF
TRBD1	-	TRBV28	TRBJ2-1	TGTGCCAGCAGTGCAGGGGGATCAGGCCCCCCTGAGCAGTTCTTC	CASSAGGSGPPEQFF
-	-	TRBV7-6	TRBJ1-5	TGTGCCAGCAGCTTAGGGACATCGAACAATCAGCCCCAGCATTTT	CASSLGTSNNQPQHF
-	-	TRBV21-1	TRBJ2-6	TGTGCCAGCAGCAAGGGGGCCCCTGGGGCCAACGTCCTGACTTTC	CASSKGAPGANVLTF
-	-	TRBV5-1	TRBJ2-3	TGCGCCAGCAGCTTGGACAGTGGGACAGATACGCAGTATTTT	CASSLDSGTDTQYF
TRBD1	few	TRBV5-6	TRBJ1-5	TGTGCCAGCAGCAAACTGACAGGGAGTCAGCCCCAGCATTTT	CASSKLTGSQPQHF
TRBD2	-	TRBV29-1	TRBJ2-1	TGCAGCGTTGGACTAGCGGCCAGGGATGAGCAGTTCTTC	CSVGLAARDEQFF
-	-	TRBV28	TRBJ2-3	TGTGCCAGCAGTCCGGGACTCTCTAGCACAGATACGCAGTATTTT	CASSPGLSSTDTQYF
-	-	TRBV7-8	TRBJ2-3	TGTGCCAGCAGCCCCTTTCGACTAGGATCGATCGCAGATACGCAGTATTTT	CASSPFRLGSIADTQYF
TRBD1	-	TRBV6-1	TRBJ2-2	TGTGCCAGCAGTGCAGCCGGGACAGGGGTCACCGGGGAGCTGTTTTTT	CASSAAGTGVTGELFF